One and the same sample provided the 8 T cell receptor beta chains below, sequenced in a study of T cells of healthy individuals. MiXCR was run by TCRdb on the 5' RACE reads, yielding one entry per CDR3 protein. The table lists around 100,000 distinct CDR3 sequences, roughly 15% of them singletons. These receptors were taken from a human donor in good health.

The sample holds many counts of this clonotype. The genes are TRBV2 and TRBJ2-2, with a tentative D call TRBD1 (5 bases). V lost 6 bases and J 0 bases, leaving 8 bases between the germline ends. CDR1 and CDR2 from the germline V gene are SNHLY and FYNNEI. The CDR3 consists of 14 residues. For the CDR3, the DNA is TGTGCCAGCAGGAGACAGTCGAACACCGGGGAGCTGTTTTTT. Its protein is CASRRQSNTGELFF.

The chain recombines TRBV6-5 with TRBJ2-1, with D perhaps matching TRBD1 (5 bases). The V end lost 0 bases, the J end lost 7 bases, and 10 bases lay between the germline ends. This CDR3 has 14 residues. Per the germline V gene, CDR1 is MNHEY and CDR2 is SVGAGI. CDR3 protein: CASSYSTGWNEQFF. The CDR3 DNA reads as TGTGCCAGCAGTTACTCCACAGGCTGGAATGAGCAGTTCTTC.

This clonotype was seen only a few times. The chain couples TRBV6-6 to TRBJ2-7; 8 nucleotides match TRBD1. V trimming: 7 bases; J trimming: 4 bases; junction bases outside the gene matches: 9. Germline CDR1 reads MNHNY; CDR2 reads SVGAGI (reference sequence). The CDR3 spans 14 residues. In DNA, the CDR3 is TGTGCCAGCAACAACCCCAGGGGGCTTTACGAGCAGTACTTC. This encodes CASNNPRGLYEQYF.

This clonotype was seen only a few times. CDR3 sequence (DNA): TGTGCCAGCAGTTCCTCCCGTATTTGGACTAGCGGGCAAGAGACCCAGTACTTC. The encoded protein is CASSSSRIWTSGQETQYF. This chain links TRBV27 with TRBJ2-5; TRBD2 matches 11 bases. CDR1 is MNHEY, CDR2 SMNVEV, per germline (reference sequence). There are 18 residues in the CDR3. Unmatched junction bases numbered 12, after V lost 4 bases and J lost 2 bases.

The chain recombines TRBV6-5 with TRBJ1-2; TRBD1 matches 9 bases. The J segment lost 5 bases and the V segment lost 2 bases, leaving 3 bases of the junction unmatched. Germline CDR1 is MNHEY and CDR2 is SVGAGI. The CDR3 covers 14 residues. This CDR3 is CASSYLDRGYGYTF. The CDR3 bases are TGTGCCAGCAGTTACCTGGACAGGGGTTATGGCTACACCTTC.

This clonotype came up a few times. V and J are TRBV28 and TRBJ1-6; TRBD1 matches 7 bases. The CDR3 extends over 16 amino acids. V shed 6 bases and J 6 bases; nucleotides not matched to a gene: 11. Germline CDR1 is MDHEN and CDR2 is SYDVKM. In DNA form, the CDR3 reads TGTGCCAGCAGACTATTAAACAGGGGTTCTAATTCACCCCTCCACTTT. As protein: CASRLLNRGSNSPLHF.

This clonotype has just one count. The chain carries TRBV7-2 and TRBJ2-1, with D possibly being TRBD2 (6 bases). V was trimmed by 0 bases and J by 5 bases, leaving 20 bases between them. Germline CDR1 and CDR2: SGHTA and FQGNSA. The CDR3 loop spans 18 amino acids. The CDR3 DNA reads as TGTGCCAGCAGCTTAGCGGGTGGGGCGGGACTTCGTAACAATGAGCAGTTCTTC. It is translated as CASSLAGGAGLRNNEQFF.

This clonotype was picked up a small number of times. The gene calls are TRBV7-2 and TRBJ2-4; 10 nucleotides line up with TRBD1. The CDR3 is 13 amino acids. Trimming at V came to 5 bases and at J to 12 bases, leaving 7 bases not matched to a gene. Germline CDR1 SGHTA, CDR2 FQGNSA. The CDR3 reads CASSAGQGGDQYF. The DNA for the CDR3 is TGTGCCAGCAGCGCAGGACAGGGGGGGGATCAGTACTTC. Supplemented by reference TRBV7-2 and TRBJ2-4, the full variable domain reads GAGVSQSPSNKVTEKGKDVELRCDPISGHTALYWYRQSLGQGLEFLIYFQGNSAPDKSGLPSDRFSAERTGGSVSTLTIQRTQQEDSAVYLCASSAGQGGDQYFGAGTRLSVL.